This paragraph reports one T cell receptor (beta chain). Its antigen remains unidentified. These data come from a study of PD-1 blockade in mismatch repair-deficient tumors. Study background: Patients had approximately 13 mismatch repair-deficient cancer types and were previously treated and progressing. Study outcomes and limitations: After pembrolizumab, tumor-resident clones rose rapidly, then generally contracted before radiologic responses.

Clones were sequenced by immunoSEQ multiplex PCR, and TCRdb holds only the in-frame ones, with some missing. The sample records 75,000 to 80,000 clones, more than 80% being singletons. Trimming pared 5 bases from V and 2 bases from J, leaving 2 bases between. In germline, CDR1 is SGHDN, CDR2 FVKESK. The CDR3 covers 11 residues. This clonotype was obtained from an adult with mismatch repair-deficient cancer. The input for sequencing was peripheral blood, taken 44 weeks after starting pembrolizumab. The chain is built from TRBV14 and TRBJ2-3; D call uncertain. CDR3 sequence: CASSFTDTQYF. The DNA of the CDR3 is TGTGCCAGCAGCTTCACAGATACGCAGTATTTT.